This T cell receptor (beta chain) derives from a study of CD4 T cells in relation to SARS-CoV-2 and coronaviruses. Study background: PBMCs were cultured with antigen for roughly 11 days before TCR beta sequencing. No peptide or an HIV-1 Nef peptide pool served as negative control. The restricting HLA molecule for shared crossreactive spike epitopes was mapped.

Worth noting for this clone: The antigen is not known.

Study observations and caveats: Samples before the pandemic and after infection were not matched within any donor.

CD4+ T cells from unexposed donors were obtained before the COVID-19 pandemic (2011-2018). The cells were cultured for less than twelve days before CD4+ T cells were isolated. Using immunoSEQ multiplex PCR, the repertoire was profiled, and TCRdb retains in-frame clones only, with some absent. This sample has tens of thousands of clones, with about 80% found just once. The sample taken for sequencing was CD4+ T cells from PBMCs, cultured in vitro. The sequence was obtained from a human donor in good health.

CDR3 in amino acids: CAAGGQGASDTQYF. The CDR3 DNA reads as TGTGCCGCGGGGGGACAGGGGGCATCAGATACGCAGTATTTT. The V gene is TRBV24-1, the J gene TRBJ2-3, with TRBD1 matching over 12 bases. CDR3 size: 14 residues. J lost 4 bases, V lost 12 bases, and 7 bases had no gene match. The V gene's germline CDR1 is KGHDR and CDR2 SFDVKD.